These 8 T cell receptor beta chains share one sample of origin, sequenced in a study of T cell repertoires in cytomegalovirus infection. No antigen has been identified for these receptors. From the reads, TCRdb called clonotypes with MiXCR, one entry per CDR3 protein. The sample records more than 300,000 distinct CDR3 sequences, just under 35% being singletons. The source was cultured PBMCs, collected from culture after CMV antigen stimulation. The receptors derive from a human donor in good health (CMV status not recorded). Some clones in this sample may be carry-over from other donors' samples.

The V gene is TRBV4-1, the J gene TRBJ1-3; no clear D. Trimming took 1 base from V and 4 from J, leaving 11 bases between them. Germline V CDR1 and CDR2: MGHRA, YSYEKL. The CDR3 covers 15 residues. The CDR3 is CASSQADLPGNTIYF. In DNA, the CDR3 is TGCGCCAGCAGCCAAGCGGACCTCCCGGGAAACACCATATATTTT.

The gene calls are TRBV28 and TRBJ2-1; D is perhaps TRBD1 (6 bases). V lost 1 base, J lost 10 bases, and 17 bases lay in between. The CDR3 length is 15 residues. Per the germline V gene, CDR1 is MDHEN and CDR2 is SYDVKM. This CDR3 reads CASSLSPGTTGEQFF. The CDR3 DNA reads TGTGCCAGCAGTTTATCCCCCGGGACAACGGGCGAGCAGTTCTTC.

The CDR3 region has the DNA TGTGCCACCTCCTTCGGAGGCCCAGATACGCAGTATTTT. It codes for CATSFGGPDTQYF. The rearrangement links TRBV10-3 to TRBJ2-3, with a possible D match to TRBD2 (5 bases). The CDR3 runs to 13 residues. Germline assignment: CDR1 ENHRY and CDR2 SYGVKD. Trimming removed 10 bases from V and 4 bases from J, with 15 bases in between.

The chain joins TRBV4-3 to TRBJ2-1; 7 bases fit TRBD2. Germline lookup yields CDR1 LGHNA and CDR2 YSLEER. The CDR3 sequence is 16 residues long. J was trimmed by 4 bases and V by 0 bases; bases with no gene match: 6. CDR3 residues: CASSQDRSGTYNEQFF. In DNA, the CDR3 is TGCGCCAGCAGCCAAGATAGGAGCGGGACTTACAATGAGCAGTTCTTC.

This clonotype was recorded a few times. The rearrangement links TRBV12-3 or TRBV12-4 to TRBJ2-1; D might be TRBD2 (6 bases). Trimming removed 6 bases from V and 1 base from J, with 13 bases in between. This CDR3 spans 15 amino acids. The CDR3 DNA follows: TGTGCCAGCAGCTGGCTCGGGAGTTCCTACAATGAGCAGTTCTTC. This translates into CASSWLGSSYNEQFF.

The chain carries TRBV20-1 and TRBJ1-2; D gene ambiguous. Germline values: CDR1 DFQATT, CDR2 SNEGSKA (reference sequence). With 3 bases removed from V and 3 bases from J, the gap between germline ends came to 14 bases. The CDR3 has 14 residues. The CDR3 sequence: CSASSDDTDYGYTF. CDR3 DNA: TGCAGTGCTAGCTCCGACGATACGGACTATGGCTACACCTTC.

A few counts support this clonotype. V is TRBV6-2 or TRBV6-3 and J is TRBJ2-1; D not certain. Trimming cost V 7 bases and J 6 bases, with 4 bases left between them. The CDR3 consists of 10 residues. Germline assignment: CDR1 MNHEY and CDR2 SVGEGT. The chain's CDR3 is CASIGNEQFF. The CDR3 bases are TGTGCCAGCATCGGCAATGAGCAGTTCTTC.

The J gene is TRBJ2-3, the V gene TRBV12-3 or TRBV12-4; D is unclear. CDR3 length: 12 amino acids. The germline V and J ends were trimmed by 3 bases and 6 bases, with 7 bases remaining between them. The CDR3 reads CASSLSWDTQYF. In DNA form, the CDR3 reads TGTGCCAGCAGTTTGAGTTGGGATACGCAGTATTTT.